This T cell receptor (beta chain) was observed in a study of OX40 agonist ivuxolimab in advanced cancers. Trimming left V 3 bases short and J 4 bases short, with 16 bases between. CDR1 is GTSNPN and CDR2 is SVGIG in the germline V gene (reference sequence). CDR3 length: 16 residues. On this clone: Its antigen is unidentified.

Study-wide results and limits: Antigens targeted by the expanded peripheral T cells were not determined.

TCRdb's copy holds only in-frame clones and misses some; the assay was immunoSEQ multiplex PCR. Here the sample spans more than 75,000 clones, roughly 80% being singletons. The sampling schedule covered blood at baseline, cycle 4 day 1, and cycle 7 day 1. This chain joins TRBV30 and TRBJ2-6, with D possibly TRBD2 on 5 matching bases. This sample comprised CD4+ or CD8+ T cells sorted from blood, obtained in a trial of the OX40 agonist ivuxolimab. This TCR was sampled from an adult with an advanced solid tumor such as melanoma, head and neck, liver or kidney cancer. The CDR3 nucleotides read TGTGCCTGGAGCCTTATCCGGGGTTCAGGGGCCAACGTCCTGACTTTC. It specifies CAWSLIRGSGANVLTF.